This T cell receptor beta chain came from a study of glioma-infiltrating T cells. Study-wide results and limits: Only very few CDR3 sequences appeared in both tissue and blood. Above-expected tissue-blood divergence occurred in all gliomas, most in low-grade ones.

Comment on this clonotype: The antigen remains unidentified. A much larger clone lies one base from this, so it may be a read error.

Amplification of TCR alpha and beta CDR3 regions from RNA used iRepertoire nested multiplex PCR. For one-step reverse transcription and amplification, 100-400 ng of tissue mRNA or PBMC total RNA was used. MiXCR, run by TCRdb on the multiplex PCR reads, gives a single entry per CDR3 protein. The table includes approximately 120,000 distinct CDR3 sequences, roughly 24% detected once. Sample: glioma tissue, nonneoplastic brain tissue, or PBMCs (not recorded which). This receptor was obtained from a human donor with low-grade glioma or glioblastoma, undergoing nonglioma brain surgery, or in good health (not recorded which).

The CDR3 DNA sequence: TGTGCCAGCAGCCAACTGGGGGGAGAGACCCAGAACTTC. Protein product: CASSQLGGETQNF. The chain links TRBV4-2 to TRBJ2-5, with a weak D call TRBD2 (6 bases). The CDR3 contains 13 residues. Germline CDR1 and CDR2: LGHNA and YNFKEQ.